The sequence of this TCR beta chain was determined in a study of shared clonotypes between healthy human individuals (TCRdb year 2020). A note on the overall study: A few men and a couple of women, aged 18 to 49 years, made up the cohort. To estimate repertoire size and how much clonotypes are shared between individuals, the study performed deep sequencing of blood TCR repertoires from roughly five healthy adults. To increase sequencing depth and limit assay-specific biases, different laboratories used diverse techniques to prepare libraries and sequence TCR repertoires. Per donor, leukapheresis produced somewhere between about 0.94 and 9.5 billion PBMCs. The study at large found these results: Pairwise subsampling led to the expectation that sequencing depth would affect the degree of clonotype sharing among donors. The small number of donors limited the genetic and exposure-history diversity represented. Sampling was limited to blood, and TCR repertoires in tissue likely differ from TCR repertoires in blood.

The donors were healthy, HIV-negative adults who had no recently reported acute infections or vaccinations. Only Caucasian adults living in Nashville, Tennessee, USA were represented among the donors. In the unsorted samples, tens of millions of PBMCs were counted, and genomic DNA was extracted using the QIAamp DNA Blood Mini kit. Blood was obtained by leukapheresis, after which PBMCs were separated by Ficoll-Histopaque density gradient centrifugation and cryopreserved in liquid nitrogen vapor phase. Using the deep immunoSEQ assay, multiplex PCR amplified TCR CDR3 regions from genomic DNA. Genomic DNA extracted from each cell subset was distributed evenly over all wells of several immunoSEQ 96-well plates, and each plate served as one replicate. For unsorted PBMC, roughly 270 ng genomic DNA, equal to about 30,000 T cell genomes, was loaded into each replicate PCR. Genomic DNA from unsorted PBMC was sequenced over ten immunoSEQ deep assay plates. The purified libraries were quantified using a Qubit 3.0 fluorometer, sized with a Bioanalyzer 2100, and then quantified again using the KAPA Library Quantification kit. Every immunoSEQ 96-well plate was sequenced on a dedicated single-read 150-cycle Illumina NextSeq 550 flow cell. On the study's bioinformatics: Because the immunoSEQ output held only junctional sequences and lacked quality scores, the filtering could not match the filtering applied to full-length reads. To assign V/J genes and CDR3, sequences were annotated using PyIR, a Python wrapper for IgBLAST v1.9, with IMGT germline references. Any read was removed if the V/J assignment was weak (E-value above 1e-6), the CDR3 was missing, or the read contained stop codons, out-of-frame junctions, or ambiguous translated residues. V3J clonotypes were defined by identical inferred V gene, J gene, and CDR3 amino acid sequence. The percentage overlap between two repertoires was calculated by dividing the number of shared unique clonotypes by the size of the smaller repertoire. Richness of each repertoire was evaluated using RTK rarefaction, the Chao1 estimator, and Recon v2.1 estimates of unobserved clonotypes. The source is immuneACCESS, and TCRdb retained only in-frame sequences with V and J called. Part of the clones is not carried over; for the studies checked, unresolved V genes explain less than half of this, and the remainder is unexplained. V, J and clone size were drawn from that table, and D and trimming were deduced from the DNA. The sample table records 490,000 or so clones; roughly 85% of these occur just once. The top ten hold approximately 12% of the sample.

With respect to this clone: No antigen is known for it. Base qualities were left out, and no much larger clone turns up one base away.

The receptor was derived from a woman aged 35 to 49 in good health. Some clones in this sample may be carry-over from other donors' samples. Specimen: PBMCs.

The CDR3 region: CASSLVLAGPYEQYF. In nucleotide form, the sequence is TGTGCCAGCAGCTTAGTACTAGCGGGACCCTACGAGCAGTACTTC. The chain joins TRBV11-2 to TRBJ2-7; the junction holds 10 bases that match TRBD2. The CDR3 goes from the cysteine to the phenylalanine over 15 residues. Solely the CDR3 DNA is kept, with 45 bases framed from the first base. In the germline V gene, CDR1 corresponds to SGHAT and CDR2 to FQNNGV. Germline trimming amounts to 1 base on V and 2 bases on J, with 2 as the count of junction bases outside the gene matches.